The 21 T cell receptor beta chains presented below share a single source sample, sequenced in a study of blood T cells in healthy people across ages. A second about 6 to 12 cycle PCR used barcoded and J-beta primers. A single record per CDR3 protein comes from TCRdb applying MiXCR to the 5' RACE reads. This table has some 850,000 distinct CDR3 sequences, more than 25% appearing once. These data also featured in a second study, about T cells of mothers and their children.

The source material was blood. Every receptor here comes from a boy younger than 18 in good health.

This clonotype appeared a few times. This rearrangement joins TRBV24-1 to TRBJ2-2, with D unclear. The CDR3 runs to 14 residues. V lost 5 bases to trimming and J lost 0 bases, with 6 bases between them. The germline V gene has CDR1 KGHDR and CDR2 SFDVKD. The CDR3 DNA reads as TGTGCCACCAGTGCGACTCCGAACACCGGGGAGCTGTTTTTT. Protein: CATSATPNTGELFF.

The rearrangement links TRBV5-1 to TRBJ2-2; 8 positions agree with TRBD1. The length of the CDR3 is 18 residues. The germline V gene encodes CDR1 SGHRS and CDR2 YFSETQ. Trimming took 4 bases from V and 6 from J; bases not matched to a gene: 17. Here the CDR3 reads CASSTGGSFGLVPGELFF. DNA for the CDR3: TGCGCCAGCAGCACAGGGGGGAGCTTCGGCCTGGTACCCGGGGAGCTGTTTTTT.

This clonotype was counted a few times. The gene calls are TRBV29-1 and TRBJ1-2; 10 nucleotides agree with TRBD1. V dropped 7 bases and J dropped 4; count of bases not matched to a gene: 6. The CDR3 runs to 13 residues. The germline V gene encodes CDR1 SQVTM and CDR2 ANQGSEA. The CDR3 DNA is TGCAGCGCTGCGACAGGGGGCAGCTATGGCTACACCTTC. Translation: CSAATGGSYGYTF. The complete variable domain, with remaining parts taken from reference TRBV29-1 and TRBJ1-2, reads SAVISQKPSRDICQRGTSLTIQCQVDSQVTMMFWYRQQPGQSLTLIATANQGSEATYESGFVIDKFPISRPNLTFSTLTVSNMSPEDSSIYLCSAATGGSYGYTFGSGTRLTVV.

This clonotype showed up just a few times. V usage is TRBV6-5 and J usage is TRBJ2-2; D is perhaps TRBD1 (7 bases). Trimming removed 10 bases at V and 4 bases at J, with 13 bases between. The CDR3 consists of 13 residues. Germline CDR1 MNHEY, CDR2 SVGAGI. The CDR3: CAKEGAGTGELFF. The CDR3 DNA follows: TGTGCCAAGGAGGGGGCGGGCACCGGGGAGCTGTTTTTT.

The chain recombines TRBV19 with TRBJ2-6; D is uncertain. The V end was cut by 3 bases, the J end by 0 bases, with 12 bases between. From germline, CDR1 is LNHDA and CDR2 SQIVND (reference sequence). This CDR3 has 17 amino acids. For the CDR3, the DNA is TGTGCCAGTAGTATCGGGCCGATTCTCTCTGGGGCCAACGTCCTGACTTTC. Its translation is CASSIGPILSGANVLTF.

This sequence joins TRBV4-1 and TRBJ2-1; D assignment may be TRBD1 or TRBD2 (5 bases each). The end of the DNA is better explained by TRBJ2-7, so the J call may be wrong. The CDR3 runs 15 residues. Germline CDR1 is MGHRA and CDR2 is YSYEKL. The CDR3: CASSINPGQGVEQYF. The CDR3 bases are TGCGCCAGCAGCATAAACCCCGGCCAGGGAGTCGAGCAGTACTTC.

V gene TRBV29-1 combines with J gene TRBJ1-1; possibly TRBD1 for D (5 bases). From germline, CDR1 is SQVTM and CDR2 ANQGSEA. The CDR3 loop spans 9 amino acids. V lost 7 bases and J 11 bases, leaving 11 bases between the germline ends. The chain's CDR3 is CSGGLGAFF. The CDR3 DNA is TGCAGCGGGGGCCTGGGGGCTTTCTTT.

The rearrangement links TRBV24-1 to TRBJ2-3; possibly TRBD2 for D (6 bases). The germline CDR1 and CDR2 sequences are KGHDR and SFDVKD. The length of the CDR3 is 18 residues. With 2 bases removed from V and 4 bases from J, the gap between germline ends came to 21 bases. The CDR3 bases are TGTGCCACCAGTGATTCAGGACGCAGCGGGTCTTGGTCAGATACGCAGTATTTT. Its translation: CATSDSGRSGSWSDTQYF.

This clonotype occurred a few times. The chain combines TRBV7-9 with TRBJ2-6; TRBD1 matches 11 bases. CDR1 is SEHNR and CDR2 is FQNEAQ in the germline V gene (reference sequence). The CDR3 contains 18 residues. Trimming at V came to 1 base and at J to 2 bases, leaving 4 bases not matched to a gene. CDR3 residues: CASSLGTGGLTGANVLTF. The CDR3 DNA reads TGTGCCAGCAGCTTAGGGACAGGGGGCCTCACTGGGGCCAACGTCCTGACTTTC.

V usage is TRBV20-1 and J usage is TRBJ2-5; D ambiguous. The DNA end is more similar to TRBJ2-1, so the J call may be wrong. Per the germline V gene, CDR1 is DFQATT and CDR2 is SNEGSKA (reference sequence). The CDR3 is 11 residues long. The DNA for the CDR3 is TGCAGTGCTAAGCAGTACAATGAGCAGTTCTTC. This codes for CSAKQYNEQFF.

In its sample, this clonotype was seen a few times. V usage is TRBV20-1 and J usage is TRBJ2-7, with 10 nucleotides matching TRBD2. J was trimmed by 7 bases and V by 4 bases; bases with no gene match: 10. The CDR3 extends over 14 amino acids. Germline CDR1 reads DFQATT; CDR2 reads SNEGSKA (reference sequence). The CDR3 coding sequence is TGCAGTGCTACCGCGACTAGCGGGCCGGGTGAGCAGTACTTC. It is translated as CSATATSGPGEQYF.

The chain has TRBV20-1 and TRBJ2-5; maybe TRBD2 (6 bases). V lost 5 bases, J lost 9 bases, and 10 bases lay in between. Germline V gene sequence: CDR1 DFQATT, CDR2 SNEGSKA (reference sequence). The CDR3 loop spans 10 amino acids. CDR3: CSAGGDPQYF. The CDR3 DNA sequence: TGCAGTGCTGGCGGGGATCCCCAGTACTTC.

CDR3 sequence reads: CASSFTSGGDEQFF. Here the CDR3 DNA reads TGCGCCAGCAGCTTTACTAGCGGGGGAGATGAGCAGTTCTTC. The chain combines TRBV5-1 with TRBJ2-1, with 11 bases lining up with TRBD2. CDR1 is SGHRS and CDR2 is YFSETQ in the germline V gene. CDR3 length: 14 residues. V lost 2 bases to trimming and J lost 8 bases; unmatched junction nucleotides: 3.

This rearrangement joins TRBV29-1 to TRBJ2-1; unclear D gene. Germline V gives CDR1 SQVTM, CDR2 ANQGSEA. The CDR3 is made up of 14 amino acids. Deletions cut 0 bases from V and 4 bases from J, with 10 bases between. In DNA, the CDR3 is TGCAGCGTTGAAGATCCAAAAGTTTACAATGAGCAGTTCTTC. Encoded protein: CSVEDPKVYNEQFF.

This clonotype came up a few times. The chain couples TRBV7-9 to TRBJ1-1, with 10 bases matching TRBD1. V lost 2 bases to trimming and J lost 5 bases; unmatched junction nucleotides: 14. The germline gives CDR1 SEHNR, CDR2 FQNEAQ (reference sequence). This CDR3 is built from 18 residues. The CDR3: CASSLRGLTGGRRTEAFF. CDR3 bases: TGTGCCAGCAGCTTACGGGGGCTGACAGGGGGCCGTAGGACTGAAGCTTTCTTT.

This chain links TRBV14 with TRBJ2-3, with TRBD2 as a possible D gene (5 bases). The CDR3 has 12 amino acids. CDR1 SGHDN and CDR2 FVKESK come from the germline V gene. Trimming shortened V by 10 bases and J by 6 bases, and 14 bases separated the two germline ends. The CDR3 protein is CATAGASDTQYF. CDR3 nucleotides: TGTGCCACCGCGGGTGCGTCCGATACGCAGTATTTT.

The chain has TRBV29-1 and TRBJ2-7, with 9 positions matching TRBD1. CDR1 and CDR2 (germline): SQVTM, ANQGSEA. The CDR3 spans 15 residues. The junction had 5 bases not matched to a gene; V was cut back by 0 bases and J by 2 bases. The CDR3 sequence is CSVEEGGQGTYEQYF. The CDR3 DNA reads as TGCAGCGTTGAAGAAGGAGGACAGGGGACCTACGAGCAGTACTTC.

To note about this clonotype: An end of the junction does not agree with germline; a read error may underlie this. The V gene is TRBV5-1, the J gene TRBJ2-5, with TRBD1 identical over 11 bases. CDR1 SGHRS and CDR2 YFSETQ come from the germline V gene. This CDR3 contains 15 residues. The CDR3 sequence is CTSSSDRGQGETQYF. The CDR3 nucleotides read TGCACCAGCAGCTCGGACAGGGGGCAGGGAGAGACCCAGTACTTC. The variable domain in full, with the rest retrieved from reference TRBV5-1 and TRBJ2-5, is KAGVTQTPRYLIKTRGQQVTLSCSPISGHRSVSWYQQTPGQGLQFLFEYFSETQRNKGNFPGRFSGRQFSNSRSEMNVSTLELGDSALYLCTSSSDRGQGETQYFGPGTRLLVL.

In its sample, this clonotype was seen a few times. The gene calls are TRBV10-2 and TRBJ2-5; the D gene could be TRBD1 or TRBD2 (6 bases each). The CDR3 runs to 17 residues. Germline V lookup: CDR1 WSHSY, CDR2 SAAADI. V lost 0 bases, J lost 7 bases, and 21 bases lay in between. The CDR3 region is CASSESGSGASRATQYF. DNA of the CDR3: TGCGCCAGCAGTGAGTCCGGATCGGGGGCTTCCAGGGCGACCCAGTACTTC.

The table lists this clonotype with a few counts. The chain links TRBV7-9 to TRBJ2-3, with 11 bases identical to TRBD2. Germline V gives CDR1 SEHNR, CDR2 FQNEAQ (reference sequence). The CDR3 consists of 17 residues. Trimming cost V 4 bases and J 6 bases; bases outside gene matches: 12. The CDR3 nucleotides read TGTGCCAGCAGCTCTGCTCTAGGGCTAGCGGGGGGCGATACGCAGTATTTT. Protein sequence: CASSSALGLAGGDTQYF.

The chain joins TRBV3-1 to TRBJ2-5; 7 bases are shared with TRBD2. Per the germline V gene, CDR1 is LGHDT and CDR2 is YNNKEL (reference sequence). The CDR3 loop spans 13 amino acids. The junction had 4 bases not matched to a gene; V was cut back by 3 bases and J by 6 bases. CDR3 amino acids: CASSHEGGQTQYF. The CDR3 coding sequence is TGTGCCAGCAGCCACGAGGGAGGGCAGACCCAGTACTTC.